The rows below give T cell receptor beta chains drawn from one sample of a study of OX40 agonist ivuxolimab in advanced cancers. Assay: immunoSEQ multiplex PCR; the TCRdb copy retains only in-frame clones and omits some. The sample includes over 60,000 clones, roughly 88% of them seen just once. The material sequenced was CD4+ or CD8+ T cells sorted from blood, taken in a trial of the OX40 agonist ivuxolimab. These TCRs come from an adult with an advanced solid tumor such as melanoma, head and neck, liver or kidney cancer. Both conserved end residues are part of each CDR3. The D gene is left open where the match is weak.

D gene,V gene,CDR3 protein
TRBD1,TRBV6-5,CASSTRDSGYEQYF
-,TRBV6-5,CASSYSINQPQHF
-,TRBV2,CASRVTFTGELFF
-,TRBV5-1,CASTPLRSVETQYF
-,TRBV29-1,CSVEFQAHSSYEQYF
-,TRBV10-3,CAISEERIYGYTF
-,TRBV6-1,CASSDPVIKGQYF
TRBD1,TRBV6-1,CASSEFDRGQRDTQYF
-,TRBV28,CASSLPGNYGYTF
TRBD1,TRBV11-2,CASSLGTGTYNEQFF
-,TRBV30,CAWSPYSGVASLHF
-,TRBV7-2,CASSPGPRMGGNTIYF
-,TRBV28,CASSLGRGSSSYNSPLHF
-,TRBV28,CASSRIGTKETQYF
TRBD2,TRBV28,CASTTSGLAEKETQYF
-,TRBV7-2,CASSYGKRPTDTQYF
-,TRBV2,CASSKDTEAFF
-,TRBV13,CASSLAGNTEAFF
-,TRBV19,CASSIREGFTYNEQFF
-,TRBV28,CASSLAGADYNEQFF
-,TRBV9,CASSALGTDTQYF
TRBD1,TRBV28,CASSSGGTGATNYGYTF
-,TRBV2,CASYDPVRNQPQHF
-,TRBV2,CASSDLKGTGDEQFF
-,TRBV5-1,CASSQGRHEQFF
-,TRBV9,CASSVRQVHSSVYGYTF
TRBD2,TRBV27,CASSPGLAADTQYF
-,TRBV2,CASTPGNNQPQHF
-,TRBV7-2,CASSLGGNYQYF
-,TRBV2,CASSLPSRGTTEAFF
-,TRBV19,CASSTAVNTEAFF
-,TRBV28,CASSPGQLYYSPLHF
-,TRBV2,CASRTIPGGGEQFF
-,TRBV9,CASSVAPRAGDYGYTF
-,TRBV28,CASNKIRDGFPTNEKLFF
-,TRBV6-1,CASSGYPGQPQHF
-,TRBV9,CASSLGTQDTQYF
TRBD1,TRBV4-2,CASSQGTGTVQPQHF
-,TRBV6-1,CASSEPGLGGYEQYF
-,TRBV14,CASSQDYGSGYTF
-,TRBV25-1,CASSPPGLANEKLFF
-,TRBV6-5,CASSYLGELDSYTF
TRBD2,TRBV7-8,CASSSIAGRLSYEQYF
-,TRBV7-2,CASSATVNTEAFF
-,TRBV2,CASSSGVLVNSPLHF
TRBD2,TRBV5-8,CASSSGLAGGEQFF
TRBD1,TRBV28,CASSLHGTEYEQYF
-,TRBV6-5,CASLQDSNYGYTF
-,TRBV12-2,CASRLRGVYNSPLHF
-,TRBV6-1,CASDRPEEVDTQYF
TRBD1,TRBV11-2,CASSTRDRAGANVLTF
TRBD1,TRBV11-2,CASSLTGDQAFF
-,TRBV28,CASSLGGSGVYSEQYF
TRBD1,TRBV5-1,CASSLTGTGEGSPLHF
-,TRBV4-2,CASSQDQGSNQPQHF
-,TRBV5-1,CASSWTRVGSGELFF
TRBD2,TRBV5-1,CASSSTGTTTYNEQFF
-,TRBV6-7,CASSYIPQTRLALIYNEQFF
-,TRBV4-1,CASSQDLTGLRTQYF
-,TRBV6-6,CASSRGAGNTIYF